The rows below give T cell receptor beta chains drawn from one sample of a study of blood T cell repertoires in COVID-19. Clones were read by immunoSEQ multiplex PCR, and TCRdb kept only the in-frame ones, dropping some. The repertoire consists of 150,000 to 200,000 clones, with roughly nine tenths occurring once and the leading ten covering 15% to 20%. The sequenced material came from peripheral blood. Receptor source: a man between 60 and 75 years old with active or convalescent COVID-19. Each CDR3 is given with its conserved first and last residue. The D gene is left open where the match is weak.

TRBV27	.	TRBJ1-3	CASSFRPPGSGMGNTIYF	TGTGCCAGCAGTTTTCGACCACCAGGTTCCGGCATGGGAAACACCATATATTTT
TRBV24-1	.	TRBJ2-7	CATSLRGSYEQYF	TGTGCCACCAGCCTGAGAGGGTCCTACGAGCAGTACTTC
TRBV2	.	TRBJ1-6	CASSAGDSYNSPLHF	TGTGCCAGCAGTGCCGGAGACTCCTATAATTCACCCCTCCACTTT
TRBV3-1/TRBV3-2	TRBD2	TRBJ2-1	CASSQLAGQQFF	TGTGCCAGCAGCCAACTAGCGGGGCAGCAGTTCTTC
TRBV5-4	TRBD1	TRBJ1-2	CASSWGTEDYGYTF	TGTGCCAGCAGTTGGGGGACAGAAGATTATGGCTACACCTTC
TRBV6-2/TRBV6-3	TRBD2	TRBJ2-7	CASSSKIPGLAGPYEQYF	TGTGCCAGCAGCAGTAAGATACCGGGACTAGCGGGACCGTACGAGCAGTACTTC
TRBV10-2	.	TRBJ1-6	CASSDGNSPLHF	TGCGCCAGCAGTGACGGTAATTCACCCCTCCACTTT
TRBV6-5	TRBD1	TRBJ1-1	CASSKTGETEAFF	TGTGCCAGCAGTAAGACAGGGGAGACTGAAGCTTTCTTT
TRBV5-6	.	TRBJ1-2	CASSLGEGPYGYTF	TGTGCCAGCAGCTTGGGGGAGGGTCCATATGGCTACACCTTC
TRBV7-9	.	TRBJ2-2	CASSLENQDKFTGELFF	TGTGCCAGCAGCTTAGAAAATCAGGACAAATTCACCGGGGAGCTGTTTTTT
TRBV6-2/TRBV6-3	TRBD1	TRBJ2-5	CASSDRVRETQYF	TGTGCCAGCAGTGACAGGGTACGGGAGACCCAGTACTTC
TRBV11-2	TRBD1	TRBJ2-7	CASSLGDSAYEQYF	TGTGCCAGCAGCTTAGGGGACAGTGCCTACGAGCAGTACTTC
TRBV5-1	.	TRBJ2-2	CASSVGVNTGELFF	TGCGCCAGCAGCGTGGGAGTGAACACCGGGGAGCTGTTTTTT
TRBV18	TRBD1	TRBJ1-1	CASSRTGVSEAFF	TGTGCCAGCTCACGTACAGGGGTATCTGAAGCTTTCTTT
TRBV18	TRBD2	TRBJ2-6	CASSPTGEGSGSGANVLTF	TGTGCCAGCTCACCGACGGGGGAGGGGTCGGGCTCTGGGGCCAACGTCCTGACTTTC
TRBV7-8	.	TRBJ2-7	CASSLRDNSYEQYF	TGTGCCAGCAGCTTAAGAGACAATTCCTACGAGCAGTACTTC
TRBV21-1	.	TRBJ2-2	CASSKGGALWTGDNTGELFF	TGTGCCAGCAGCAAAGGGGGGGCCCTATGGACAGGGGACAACACCGGGGAGCTGTTTTTT
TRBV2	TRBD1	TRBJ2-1	CASSEAGTGNEQFF	TGTGCCAGCAGTGAAGCGGGGACAGGCAATGAGCAGTTCTTC
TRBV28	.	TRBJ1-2	CATIFTGLGGYTF	TGTGCGACAATTTTTACAGGGTTGGGTGGCTACACCTTC
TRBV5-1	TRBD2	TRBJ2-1	CASSLSLAAHNEQFF	TGCGCCAGCAGCTTGAGTCTAGCGGCCCACAATGAGCAGTTCTTC
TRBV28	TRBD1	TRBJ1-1	CASSLGQVYTEAFF	TGTGCCAGCAGTTTAGGACAGGTTTACACTGAAGCTTTCTTT
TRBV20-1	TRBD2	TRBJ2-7	CSASGGDEQYF	TGCAGTGCTAGCGGGGGGGACGAGCAGTACTTC
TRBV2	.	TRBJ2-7	CASSVGVHEQYF	TGTGCCAGCAGTGTCGGGGTTCACGAGCAGTACTTC
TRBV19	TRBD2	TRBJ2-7	CASSISGGSGRVHEQYF	TGTGCCAGTAGTATAAGTGGTGGTAGCGGGAGGGTCCACGAGCAGTACTTC
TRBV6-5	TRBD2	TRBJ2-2	CASSPRTSGSGELFF	TGTGCCAGCAGTCCCCGGACTAGCGGGTCCGGGGAGCTGTTTTTT
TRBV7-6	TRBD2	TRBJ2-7	CASSLQVGTSGPSYEQYF	TGTGCCAGCAGCTTACAGGTCGGCACTAGCGGGCCCTCCTACGAGCAGTACTTC
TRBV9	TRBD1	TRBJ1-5	CASSLGLIPTGRCQPQHF	TGTGCCAGCAGCCTAGGATTAATTCCGACAGGGCGATGTCAGCCCCAGCATTTT
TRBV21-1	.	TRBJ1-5	CASSKGGEAGCQPQHF	TGTGCCAGCAGCAAAGGCGGTGAGGCAGGGTGTCAGCCCCAGCATTTT
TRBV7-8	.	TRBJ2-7	CASSLIRGYYEQYF	TGTGCCAGCAGCTTAATTCGCGGGTACTACGAGCAGTACTTC
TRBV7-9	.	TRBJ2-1	CASSLQGPSNEQFF	TGTGCCAGCAGCTTACAGGGCCCGTCCAATGAGCAGTTCTTC
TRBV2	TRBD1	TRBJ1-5	CASSLDRGRTQPQHF	TGTGCCAGCAGTCTCGACAGGGGGCGCACTCAGCCCCAGCATTTT
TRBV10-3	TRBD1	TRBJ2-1	CAISGTGGPGSYNEQFF	TGTGCCATCAGTGGGACAGGGGGCCCGGGCTCCTACAATGAGCAGTTCTTC
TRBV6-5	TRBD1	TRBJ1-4	CASSYSPGTGNEKLFF	TGTGCCAGCAGTTACTCGCCCGGGACAGGGAATGAAAAACTGTTTTTT
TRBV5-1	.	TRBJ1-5	CASSLDRVDQPQHF	TGCGCCAGCAGCTTGGACAGGGTCGATCAGCCCCAGCATTTT
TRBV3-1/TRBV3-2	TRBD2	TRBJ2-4	CASSQDAGGLAKNIQYF	TGTGCCAGCAGCCAAGATGCGGGGGGCCTAGCCAAAAACATTCAGTACTTC
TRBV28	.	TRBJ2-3	CASSLSQGTDTQYF	TGTGCCAGCAGTTTGTCACAGGGAACTGATACGCAGTATTTT
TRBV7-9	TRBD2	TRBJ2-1	CASSHSVLAGGGNEQFF	TGTGCCAGCAGCCACTCTGTTTTAGCGGGAGGAGGCAATGAGCAGTTCTTC
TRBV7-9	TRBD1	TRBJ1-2	CASRKQGAHDGYTF	TGTGCCAGCAGAAAACAGGGGGCGCATGATGGCTACACCTTC
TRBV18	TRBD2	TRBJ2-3	CASHWRENTDTQYF	TGTGCCAGCCATTGGCGGGAGAACACAGATACGCAGTATTTT
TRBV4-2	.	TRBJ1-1	CASSQAWDMNTEAFF	TGTGCCAGCAGCCAAGCTTGGGACATGAACACTGAAGCTTTCTTT
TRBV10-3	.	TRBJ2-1	CAISAQVENEQFF	TGTGCCATCAGTGCACAGGTTGAAAATGAGCAGTTCTTC
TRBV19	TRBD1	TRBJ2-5	CASSIMDRGRETQYF	TGTGCCAGTAGTATTATGGACAGGGGGCGGGAGACCCAGTACTTC
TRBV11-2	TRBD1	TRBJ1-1	CASSPWDRGPLNTEAFF	TGTGCCAGCAGCCCTTGGGACAGGGGGCCCTTGAACACTGAAGCTTTCTTT
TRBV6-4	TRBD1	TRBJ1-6	CASSDGSDRINSPLHF	TGTGCCAGCAGTGATGGTTCGGACAGGATTAATTCACCCCTCCACTTT
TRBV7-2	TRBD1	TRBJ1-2	CASSSLPPGQGARGYTF	TGTGCCAGCAGCTCTCTACCTCCGGGACAGGGGGCGAGGGGCTACACCTTC
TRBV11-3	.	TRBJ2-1	CASSPGQHGEQFF	TGTGCCAGCAGCCCTGGACAGCACGGTGAGCAGTTCTTC
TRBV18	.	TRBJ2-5	CASSPTEEETQYF	TGTGCCAGCTCACCGACAGAGGAAGAGACCCAGTACTTC
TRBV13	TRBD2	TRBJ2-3	CASSARLAGGPVIPDTQYF	TGTGCCAGCAGCGCCCGACTAGCGGGAGGGCCAGTAATTCCAGATACGCAGTATTTT
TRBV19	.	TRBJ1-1	CASSIPGGRNTEAFF	TGTGCCAGTAGTATACCGGGAGGGCGGAACACTGAAGCTTTCTTT
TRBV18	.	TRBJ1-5	CASSPGGDYQPQHF	TGTGCCAGCTCACCAGGGGGCGACTATCAGCCCCAGCATTTT
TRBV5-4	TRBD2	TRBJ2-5	CASSFAAGAARETQYF	TGTGCCAGCAGCTTTGCGGCGGGAGCGGCTCGGGAGACCCAGTACTTC
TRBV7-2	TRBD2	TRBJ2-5	CASSPGGLAGQETQYF	TGTGCCAGCAGCCCAGGAGGACTAGCGGGCCAAGAGACCCAGTACTTC
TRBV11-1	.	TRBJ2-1	CASSSYPVAQFF	TGTGCCAGCAGCTCCTACCCCGTTGCGCAGTTCTTC
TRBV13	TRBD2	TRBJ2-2	CASSQLAGGNTGELFF	TGTGCCAGCAGCCAACTAGCGGGGGGGAACACCGGGGAGCTGTTTTTT
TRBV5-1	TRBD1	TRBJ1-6	CASSLTGTGNSPLHF	TGCGCCAGCAGCCTCACTGGGACAGGGAATTCACCCCTCCACTTT
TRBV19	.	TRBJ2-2	CASSISGAVSGELFF	TGTGCCAGTAGTATTTCTGGGGCCGTCTCCGGGGAGCTGTTTTTT
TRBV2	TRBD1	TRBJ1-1	CASSAGTGGRNTEAFF	TGTGCCAGCAGCGCCGGGACAGGGGGTCGAAACACTGAAGCTTTCTTT